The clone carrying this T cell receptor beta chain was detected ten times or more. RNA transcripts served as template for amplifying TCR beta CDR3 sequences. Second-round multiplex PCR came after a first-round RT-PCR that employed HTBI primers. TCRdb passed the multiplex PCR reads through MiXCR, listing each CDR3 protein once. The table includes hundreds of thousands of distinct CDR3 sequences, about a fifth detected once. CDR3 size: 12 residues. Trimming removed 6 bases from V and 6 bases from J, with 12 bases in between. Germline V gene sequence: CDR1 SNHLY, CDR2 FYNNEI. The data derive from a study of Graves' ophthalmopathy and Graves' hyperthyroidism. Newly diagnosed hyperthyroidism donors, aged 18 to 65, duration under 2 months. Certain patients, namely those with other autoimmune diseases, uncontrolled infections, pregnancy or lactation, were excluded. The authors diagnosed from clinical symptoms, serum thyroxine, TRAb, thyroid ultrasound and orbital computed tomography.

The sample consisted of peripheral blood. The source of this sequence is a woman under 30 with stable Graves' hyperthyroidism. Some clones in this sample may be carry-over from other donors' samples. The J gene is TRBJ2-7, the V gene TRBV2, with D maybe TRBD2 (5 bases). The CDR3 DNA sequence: TGTGCCAGCAGCTCCGGGAACGGCGAGCAGTACTTC. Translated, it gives CASSSGNGEQYF.